These T cell receptor beta chains were read from a single sample in a study of T cells in Graves' hyperthyroidism and ophthalmopathy. A single record per CDR3 protein comes from TCRdb applying MiXCR to the multiplex PCR reads. Altogether fewer than 800,000 distinct CDR3 sequences are present, roughly 17% being singletons, with the ten largest covering around 7.7%. Sequenced input: blood. The receptor source for this set is a man aged 18 to 30 with Graves' hyperthyroidism. The CDR3 runs from the conserved cysteine through the conserved F or W. Fields, in order: V gene, J gene, clone size, D gene, CDR3 protein, CDR3 DNA. The D gene is left open where the match is weak. The size of a clone is reported for some rows only, either as once, few or many, or as a class for expanded clones.

>TRBV20-1|TRBJ2-1|NA|NA
CSASRGGYNEQFF
TGCAGTGCTAGTAGGGGGGGTTACAATGAGCAGTTCTTC
>TRBV30|TRBJ2-7|NA|TRBD2
CAANLAGDHEQYF
TGTGCCGCCAACCTAGCGGGAGACCACGAGCAGTACTTC
>TRBV28|TRBJ1-5|many|NA
CASSLARGGPQHF
TGTGCCAGCAGTTTAGCGCGGGGAGGGCCCCAGCATTTT
>TRBV7-9|TRBJ2-1|many|TRBD2
CASSRTSGRSHEQFF
TGTGCCAGCAGCCGGACTAGCGGGAGATCCCATGAGCAGTTCTTC
>TRBV5-1|TRBJ2-2|few|NA
CASSLESAYDTGELFF
TGCGCCAGCAGCTTGGAGTCAGCGTATGACACCGGGGAGCTGTTTTTT
>TRBV18|TRBJ1-1|many|NA
CASSAGENTEAFF
TGTGCCAGCTCAGCGGGGGAGAACACTGAAGCTTTCTTT
>TRBV30|TRBJ2-3|NA|TRBD1
CAWSVRDSYTDTQYF
TGTGCCTGGAGTGTAAGGGACAGCTACACAGATACGCAGTATTTT
>TRBV28|TRBJ1-5|few|TRBD1
CASIPGQGYQPQHF
TGTGCCAGCATTCCGGGACAGGGTTATCAGCCCCAGCATTTT
>TRBV7-9|TRBJ2-7|few|NA
CASSFQTGLEEQYF
TGTGCCAGCAGCTTCCAGACAGGTTTGGAGGAGCAGTACTTC
>TRBV10-2|TRBJ2-6|NA|NA
CASSEGHSGANVLTF
TGCGCCAGCAGTGAGGGCCACTCTGGGGCCAACGTCCTGACTTTC